This TCR beta chain came from a study of blood T cell repertoires in COVID-19. The CDR3 spans 13 residues. Germline V gene data show CDR1 as LNHDA and CDR2 as SQIVND (reference sequence). V was shortened by 5 bases and J by 8 bases, with 10 bases between the two germline ends. This clone appeared a few times. Using immunoSEQ multiplex PCR, the repertoire was profiled, and TCRdb retains in-frame clones only, with some absent. The repertoire holds approximately 210,000 clones, with 82% as singletons. The age range of participants was about 18 to 95 years, with residence in 20 to 25 US areas. Clinical histories supplied by participants themselves formed the basis of cohort assignment.

The TCR was taken from a man aged 40-55 years who had recovered from COVID-19. J is TRBJ1-6 and V is TRBV19; TRBD1 is a possible D gene (6 bases). What was sequenced was PBMCs or T cells enriched from blood (not recorded which). CDR3 bases: TGTGCCAGTAGTTCACAGGGAGATTCACCCCTCCACTTT. The encoded protein is CASSSQGDSPLHF. Filled out from reference TRBV19 and TRBJ1-6, the complete variable domain reads DGGITQSPKYLFRKEGQNVTLSCEQNLNHDAMYWYRQDPGQGLRLIYYSQIVNDFQKGDIAEGYSVSREKKESFPLTVTSAQKNPTAFYLCASSSQGDSPLHFGNGTRLTVT.